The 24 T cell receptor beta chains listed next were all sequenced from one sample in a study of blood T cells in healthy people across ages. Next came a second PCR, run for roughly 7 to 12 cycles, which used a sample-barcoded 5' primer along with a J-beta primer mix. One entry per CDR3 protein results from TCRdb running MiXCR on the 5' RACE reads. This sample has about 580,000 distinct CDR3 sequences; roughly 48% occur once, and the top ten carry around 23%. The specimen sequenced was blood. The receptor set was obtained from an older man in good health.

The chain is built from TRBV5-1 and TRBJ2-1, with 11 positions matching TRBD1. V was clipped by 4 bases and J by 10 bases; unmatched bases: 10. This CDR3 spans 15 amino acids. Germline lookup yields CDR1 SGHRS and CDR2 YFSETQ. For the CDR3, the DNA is TGCGCCAGCAGCGCACCGGGACAGGGGGTAGCAGAGCAGTTCTTC. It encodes CASSAPGQGVAEQFF.

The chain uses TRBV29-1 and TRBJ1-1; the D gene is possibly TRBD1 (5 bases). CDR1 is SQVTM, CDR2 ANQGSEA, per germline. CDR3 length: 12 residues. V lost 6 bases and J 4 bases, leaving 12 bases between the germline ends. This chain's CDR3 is CSVVKGTTEAFF. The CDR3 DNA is TGCAGCGTGGTGAAGGGGACCACTGAAGCTTTCTTT.

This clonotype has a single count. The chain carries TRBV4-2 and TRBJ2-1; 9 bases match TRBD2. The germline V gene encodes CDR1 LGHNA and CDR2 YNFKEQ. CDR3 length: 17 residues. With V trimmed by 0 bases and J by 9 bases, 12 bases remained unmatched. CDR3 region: CASSQDHPVAGVREQFF. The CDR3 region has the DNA TGTGCCAGCAGCCAAGATCATCCAGTAGCGGGAGTTCGTGAGCAGTTCTTC.

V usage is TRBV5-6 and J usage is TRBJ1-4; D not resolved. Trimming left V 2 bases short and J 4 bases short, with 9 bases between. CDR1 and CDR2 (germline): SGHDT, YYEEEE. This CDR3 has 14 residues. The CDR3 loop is CASSFRGHNEKLFF. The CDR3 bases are TGTGCCAGCAGCTTCCGGGGTCATAATGAAAAACTGTTTTTT.

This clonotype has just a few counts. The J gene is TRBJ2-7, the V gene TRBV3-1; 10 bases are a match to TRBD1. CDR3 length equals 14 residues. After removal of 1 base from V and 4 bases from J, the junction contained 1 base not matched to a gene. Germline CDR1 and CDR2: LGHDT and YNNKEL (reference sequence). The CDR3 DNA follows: TGTGCCAGCAGCCAAGGGGACAGGGGTTACGAGCAGTACTTC. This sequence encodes CASSQGDRGYEQYF.

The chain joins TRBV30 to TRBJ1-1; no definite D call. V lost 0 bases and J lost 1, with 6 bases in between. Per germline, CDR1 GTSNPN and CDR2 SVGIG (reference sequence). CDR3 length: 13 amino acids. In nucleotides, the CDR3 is TGTGCCTGGAGTGTACCCAAGAACACTGAAGCTTTCTTT. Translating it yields CAWSVPKNTEAFF.

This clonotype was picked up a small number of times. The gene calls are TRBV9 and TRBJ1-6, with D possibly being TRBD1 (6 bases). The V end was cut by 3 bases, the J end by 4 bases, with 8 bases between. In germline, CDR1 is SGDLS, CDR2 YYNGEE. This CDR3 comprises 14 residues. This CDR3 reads CASSATGYNSPLHF. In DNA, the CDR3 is TGTGCCAGCAGCGCCACAGGGTATAATTCACCCCTCCACTTT.

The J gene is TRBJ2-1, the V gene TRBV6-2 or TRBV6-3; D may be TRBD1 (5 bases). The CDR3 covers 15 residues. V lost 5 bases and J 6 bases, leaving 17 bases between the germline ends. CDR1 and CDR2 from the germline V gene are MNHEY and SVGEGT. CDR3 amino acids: CASSRQVTETNEQFF. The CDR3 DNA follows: TGTGCCAGCAGTCGCCAAGTGACAGAAACCAATGAGCAGTTCTTC.

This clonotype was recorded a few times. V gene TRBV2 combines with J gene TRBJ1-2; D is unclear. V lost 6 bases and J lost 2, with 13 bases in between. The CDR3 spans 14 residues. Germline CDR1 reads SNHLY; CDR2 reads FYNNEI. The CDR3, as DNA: TGTGCCAGCAGCCCCCTGACGCCGAACTATGGCTACACCTTC. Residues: CASSPLTPNYGYTF.

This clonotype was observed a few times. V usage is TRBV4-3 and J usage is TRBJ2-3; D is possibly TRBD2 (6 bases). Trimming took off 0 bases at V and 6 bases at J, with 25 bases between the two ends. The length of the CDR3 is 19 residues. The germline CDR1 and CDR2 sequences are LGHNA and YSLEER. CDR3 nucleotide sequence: TGCGCCAGCAGCCAAGACTATAGTGTCGTGGGGGGACGACGCGATACGCAGTATTTT. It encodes CASSQDYSVVGGRRDTQYF.

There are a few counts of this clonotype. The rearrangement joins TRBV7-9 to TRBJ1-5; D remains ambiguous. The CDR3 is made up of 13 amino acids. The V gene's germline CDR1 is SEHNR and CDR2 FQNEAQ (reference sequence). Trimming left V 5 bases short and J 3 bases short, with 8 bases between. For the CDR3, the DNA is TGTGCCAGCAGCGCAGAGGACAATCAGCCCCAGCATTTT. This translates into CASSAEDNQPQHF.

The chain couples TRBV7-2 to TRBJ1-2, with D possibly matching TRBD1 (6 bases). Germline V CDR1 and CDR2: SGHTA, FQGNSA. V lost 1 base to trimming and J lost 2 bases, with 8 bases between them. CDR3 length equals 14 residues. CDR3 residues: CASSLEGQNYGYTF. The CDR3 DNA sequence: TGTGCCAGCAGCTTAGAAGGACAGAACTATGGCTACACCTTC.

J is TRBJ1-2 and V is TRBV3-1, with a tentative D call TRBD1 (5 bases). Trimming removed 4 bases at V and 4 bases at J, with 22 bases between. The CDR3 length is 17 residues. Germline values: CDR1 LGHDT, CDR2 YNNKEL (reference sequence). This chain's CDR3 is CASSPRWESRELYGYTF. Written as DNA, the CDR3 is TGTGCCAGCAGCCCCCGGTGGGAATCCAGGGAGCTCTATGGCTACACCTTC.

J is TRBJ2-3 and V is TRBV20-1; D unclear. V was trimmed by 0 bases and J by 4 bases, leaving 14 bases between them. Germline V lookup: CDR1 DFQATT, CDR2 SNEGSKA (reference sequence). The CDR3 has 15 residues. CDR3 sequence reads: CSARDGSGWADTQYF. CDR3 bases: TGCAGTGCTAGAGATGGGTCTGGCTGGGCAGATACGCAGTATTTT.

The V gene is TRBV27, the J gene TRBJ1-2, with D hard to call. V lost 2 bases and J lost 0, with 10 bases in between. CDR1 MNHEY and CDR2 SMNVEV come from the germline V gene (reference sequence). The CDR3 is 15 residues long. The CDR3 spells CASSLQPGANYGYTF. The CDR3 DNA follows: TGTGCCAGCAGTTTACAGCCCGGAGCTAACTATGGCTACACCTTC.

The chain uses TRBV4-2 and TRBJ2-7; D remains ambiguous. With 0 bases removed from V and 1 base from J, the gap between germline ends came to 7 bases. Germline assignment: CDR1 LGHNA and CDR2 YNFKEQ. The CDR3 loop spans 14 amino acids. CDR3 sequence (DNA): TGTGCCAGCAGCCAAGATAAAGCGTCCTACGAGCAGTACTTC. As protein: CASSQDKASYEQYF.

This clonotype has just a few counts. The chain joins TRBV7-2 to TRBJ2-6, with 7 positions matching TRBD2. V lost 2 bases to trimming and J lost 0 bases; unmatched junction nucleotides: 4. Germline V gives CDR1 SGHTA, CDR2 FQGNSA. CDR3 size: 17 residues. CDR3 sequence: CASSLLAESSGANVLTF. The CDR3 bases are TGTGCCAGCAGCTTACTAGCGGAAAGCTCTGGGGCCAACGTCCTGACTTTC.

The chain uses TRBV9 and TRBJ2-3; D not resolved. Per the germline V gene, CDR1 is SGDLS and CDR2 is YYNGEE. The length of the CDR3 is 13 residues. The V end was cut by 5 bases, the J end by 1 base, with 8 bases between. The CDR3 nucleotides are TGTGCCAGCAGTGTGGCGGGCACAGATACGCAGTATTTT. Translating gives CASSVAGTDTQYF. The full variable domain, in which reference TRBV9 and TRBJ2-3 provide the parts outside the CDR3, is DSGVTQTPKHLITATGQRVTLRCSPRSGDLSVYWYQQSLDQGLQFLIQYYNGEERAKGNILERFSAQQFPDLHSELNLSSLELGDSALYFCASSVAGTDTQYFGPGTRLTVL.

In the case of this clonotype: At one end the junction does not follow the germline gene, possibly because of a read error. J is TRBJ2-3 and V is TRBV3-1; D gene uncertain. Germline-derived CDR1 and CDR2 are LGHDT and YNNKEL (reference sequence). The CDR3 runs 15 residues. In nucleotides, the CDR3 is TGTGCCGGCAGCCAAGTTGTTAGTAGCACAGATACGCAGTATTTT. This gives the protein CAGSQVVSSTDTQYF.

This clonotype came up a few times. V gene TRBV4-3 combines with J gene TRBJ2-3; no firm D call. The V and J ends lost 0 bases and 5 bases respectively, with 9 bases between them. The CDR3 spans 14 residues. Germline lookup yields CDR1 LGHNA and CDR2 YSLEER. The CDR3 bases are TGCGCCAGCAGCCAAGATTCCCGAGGAGATACGCAGTATTTT. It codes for CASSQDSRGDTQYF.

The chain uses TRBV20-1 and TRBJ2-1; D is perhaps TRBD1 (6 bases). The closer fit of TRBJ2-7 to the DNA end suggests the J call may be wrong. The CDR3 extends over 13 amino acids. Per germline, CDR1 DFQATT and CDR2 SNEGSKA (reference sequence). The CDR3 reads CSARDSSYNEQYF. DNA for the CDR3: TGCAGTGCTAGGGACAGTAGCTACAATGAGCAGTACTTC.

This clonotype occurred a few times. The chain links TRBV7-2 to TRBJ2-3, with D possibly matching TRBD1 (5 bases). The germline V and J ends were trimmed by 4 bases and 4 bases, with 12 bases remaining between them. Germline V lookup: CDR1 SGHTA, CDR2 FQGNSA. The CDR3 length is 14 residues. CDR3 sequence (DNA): TGTGCCAGCAGCTCCCCAACAGGAGCAGATACGCAGTATTTT. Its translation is CASSSPTGADTQYF.

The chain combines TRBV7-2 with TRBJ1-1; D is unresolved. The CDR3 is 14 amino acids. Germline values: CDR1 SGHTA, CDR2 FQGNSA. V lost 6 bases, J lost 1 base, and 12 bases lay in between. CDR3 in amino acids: CASSRLVENTEAFF. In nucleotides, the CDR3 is TGTGCCAGCAGTCGGCTGGTGGAGAACACTGAAGCTTTCTTT.

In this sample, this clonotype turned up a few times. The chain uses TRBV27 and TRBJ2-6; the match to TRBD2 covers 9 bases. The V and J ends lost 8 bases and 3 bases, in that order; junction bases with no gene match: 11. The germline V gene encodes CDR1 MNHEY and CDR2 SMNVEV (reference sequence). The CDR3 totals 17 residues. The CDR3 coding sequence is TGTGCCAGCGGTGTTAGCGGGAGTTCTATTGGGGCCAACGTCCTGACTTTC. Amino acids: CASGVSGSSIGANVLTF.